This T cell receptor (beta chain) was documented in a study of blood T cell repertoires in COVID-19. On the study more broadly: Samples taken during acute and convalescent COVID-19 were collected in the United States, Italy and Spain.

In the original processing: Scientists estimated how many nucleated cells there were by amplifying reference gene primers. Libraries were prepared by immunoSEQ multiplex PCR; TCRdb keeps only in-frame clonotypes and omits some of them. V, J and clone size reflect that table, while D and trimming were determined from the DNA. The sample includes almost 350,000 clones, about nine tenths of them seen just once. Germline values: CDR1 WSHSY, CDR2 SAAADI. The CDR3 runs 15 residues. J gave up 3 bases and V 2 bases, and 4 bases lay outside the gene matches. The sample consisted of peripheral blood. The sequence derives from a woman aged 55 to 70 with COVID-19, enrolled during active disease. This chain joins TRBV10-2 and TRBJ1-5, with 7 bases aligning to TRBD1. The chain's CDR3 is CASSEGRGFNQPQHF. CDR3 in DNA: TGCGCCAGCAGTGAGGGCAGGGGGTTCAATCAGCCCCAGCATTTT.